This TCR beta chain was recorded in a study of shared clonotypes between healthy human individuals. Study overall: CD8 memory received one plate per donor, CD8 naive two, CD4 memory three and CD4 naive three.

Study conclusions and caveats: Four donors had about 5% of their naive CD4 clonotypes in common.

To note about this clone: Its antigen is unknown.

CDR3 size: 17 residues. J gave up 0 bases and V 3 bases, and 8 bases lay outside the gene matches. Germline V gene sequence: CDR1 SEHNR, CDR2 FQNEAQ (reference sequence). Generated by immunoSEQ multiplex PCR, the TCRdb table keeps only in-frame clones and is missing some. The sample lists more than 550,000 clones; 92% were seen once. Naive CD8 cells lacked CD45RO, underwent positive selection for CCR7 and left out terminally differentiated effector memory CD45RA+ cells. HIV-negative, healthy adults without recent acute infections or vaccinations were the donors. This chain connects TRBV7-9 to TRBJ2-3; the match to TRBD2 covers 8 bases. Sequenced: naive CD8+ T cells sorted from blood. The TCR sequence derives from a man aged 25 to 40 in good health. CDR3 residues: CASSLRRLASSTDTQYF. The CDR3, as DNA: TGTGCCAGCAGCTTGCGAAGACTAGCGAGTAGCACAGATACGCAGTATTTT.